This TCR beta chain was identified in a study of T cells in localized non-small cell lung cancer. Data came from immunoSEQ multiplex PCR; TCRdb stores just in-frame clones and leaves some out. Counted here are 18,000 or so clones, 75% to 90% occurring once; the ten biggest clones make up roughly 9%. This clone is a singleton in its sample. Its antigen is unknown. Findings of the study overall: In adjacent lung, a median roughly 56 of the top 100 tumor clones were found. T cell clonality was highest in uninvolved adjacent lung, above tumor.

The sequences come from peripheral blood, collected before any cancer treatment. The sequence was obtained from a man between 35 and 75 years old with stage I lung adenocarcinoma.

Here the CDR3 reads CSGDSPYEQYF. The DNA of the CDR3 is TGCAGCGGTGACAGCCCCTACGAGCAGTACTTC. The J gene is TRBJ2-7, the V gene TRBV29-1, with D perhaps TRBD1 (5 bases). V lost 7 bases, J lost 2 bases, and 9 bases lay in between. CDR3 length: 11 amino acids. Looked up from germline, CDR1 is SQVTM and CDR2 is ANQGSEA.